A selection of T cell receptor beta chains follows, all from one sample in a study of CD8 T cells in ankylosing spondylitis. MiXCR, run by TCRdb on the 5' RACE reads, gives a single entry per CDR3 protein. This repertoire shows 200,000 to 250,000 distinct CDR3 sequences, roughly a tenth found once; its top ten account for 21%. Sequencing used blood, either unsorted or a sorted T cell fraction (not recorded which). These receptor sequences come from a male donor with ankylosing spondylitis or in good health (not recorded which). Both conserved end residues are part of each CDR3. A clone size is listed for some rows: how often the clone was seen (once, few, many), or a class if it is expanded.

cdr3_aa cdr3_length clone_size v_call
CASSLAWGRNTEAFF 15 many TRBV7-2
CASRHRGGQHSYEQYF 16 many TRBV27
CASSRVGEDSPLHF 14 many TRBV25-1
CASSPPVGSSYNEQFF 16 NA TRBV28
CASSLSGNRDQPQHF 15 NA TRBV12-3/TRBV12-4
CASSLEQGDNNEQFF 15 few TRBV5-1
CASSLASGSSSPHGYTF 17 many TRBV5-1
CASSRQTGNQETQYF 15 NA TRBV5-1
CASSLEIYSNQPQHF 15 many TRBV5-5
CAISESRQPNQPQHF 15 NA TRBV10-3
CASRFAGTGEKLFF 14 many TRBV7-9
CASSLGRAYEQYF 13 many TRBV5-6
CASSWGREQYF 11 many TRBV12-3/TRBV12-4
CFVPGRRVSNQPQHF 15 NA TRBV13
CSTSPRGSTNEKLFF 15 many TRBV20-1
CSARDPHERNEKLFF 15 many TRBV20-1
CATSEPGLETQYF 13 few TRBV24-1
CASSLLASGGLAGELFF 17 few TRBV12-3/TRBV12-4
CSASRDSLGLDRYRETQYF 19 many TRBV20-1
CASSQDRASINTGELFF 17 many TRBV3-1
CASRRGPGDYEQYF 14 many TRBV19
CASSLAAGYSYEQYF 15 many TRBV5-1
CASANQGRVTEAFF 14 many TRBV12-3/TRBV12-4